This TCR beta chain stems from a study of persistence of HIV-infected CD4 T cells. On the study more broadly: Donors were ART-treated; their CMV- and Gag-responding CD4+ T cells were isolated.

Sequencing used immunoSEQ version 4 in survey mode. Some clones are missing from TCRdb's copy, which holds only in-frame ones; the method was immunoSEQ multiplex PCR. Of fewer than 40,000 clones listed, 82% are singletons. As concerns this clone: The antigen remains undetermined.

This CDR3 has 13 residues. The V end was cut by 4 bases, the J end by 7 bases, with 14 bases between. Germline CDR1 is MNHEY and CDR2 is SVGAGI. Stimulation used approximately 9.6 ug/mL lysate from CMV-infected fibroblasts. CD40L/CD69 double-negative CD45RO-high memory CD4+ T cells were collected. Study-wide results and limits: Antigen-responding cells were enriched for degenerate expanded CDR3beta sequences. TCR oligoclonality correlated with proviral oligoclonality in the same sorted populations.

The rearrangement links TRBV6-5 to TRBJ2-7; D is perhaps TRBD2 (5 bases). The clonotype was recovered from an adult woman with HIV who was CMV-seropositive. The material sequenced was CD4+ T cells sorted from PBMCs after roughly 20-hour stimulation, taken from a patient who received antiretroviral therapy. CDR3 DNA: TGTGCCAGCAGTTCAACCGCTCGAGGGGAGCAGTACTTC. Protein sequence: CASSSTARGEQYF.